This entry describes one TCR beta chain. These data belong to a study of blood T cell dynamics during melanoma immunotherapy. Clones were read by immunoSEQ multiplex PCR, and TCRdb kept only the in-frame ones, dropping some. The table records 8,500 to 11,000 clones, about 88% of them present only once. Germline V gene data show CDR1 as MNHEY and CDR2 as SVGAGI. V was clipped by 5 bases and J by 6 bases, with 16 bases between them. The CDR3 has 14 residues. Noted time point: pre-treatment baseline. Disease control meant complete response, partial response or stable disease at 12 weeks. The chain uses TRBV6-5 and TRBJ1-1, with TRBD1 as a possible D gene (6 bases). The sequencing here drew on blood, taken from a patient treated with checkpoint blockade. The TCR comes from a human donor with melanoma. CDR3 nucleotide sequence: TGTGCCAGCAGTAAACCTCCACAGGGCTCTGAAGCTTTCTTT. Translation: CASSKPPQGSEAFF.